Below are 28 T cell receptor beta chains sequenced from a single sample in a study of T-cell memory formation after mild COVID-19. TCRdb called the 5' RACE reads again in MiXCR, with one record for every CDR3 protein. The sample holds roughly 120,000 distinct CDR3 sequences, approximately 15% seen once. The sample was PBMCs or a T cell subset sorted from them (not recorded which). These receptor sequences come from an adult woman who had mild COVID-19 (a few samples of this study predate the infection). Cell type and time point are not known.

The rearrangement links TRBV24-1 to TRBJ2-5; D is uncertain. Germline values: CDR1 KGHDR, CDR2 SFDVKD. Trimming took off 7 bases at V and 1 base at J, with 9 bases between the two ends. The CDR3 is 13 amino acids. The CDR3 nucleotides are TGTGCCACCAGCAGACATCTCCAAGAGACCCAGTACTTC. Its protein is CATSRHLQETQYF.

This clonotype has just a few counts. CDR3 in amino acids: CASSPRTWTGELFF. The CDR3 DNA sequence: TGTGCCAGCAGCCCGCGGACGTGGACCGGGGAGCTGTTTTTT. V gene TRBV7-9 combines with J gene TRBJ2-2; D gene ambiguous. The CDR3 spans 14 residues. CDR1 is SEHNR, CDR2 FQNEAQ, per germline (reference sequence). V lost 5 bases and J 5 bases, leaving 12 bases between the germline ends.

This clonotype was recorded a few times. This chain connects TRBV7-9 to TRBJ1-1; D is uncertain. The germline V gene has CDR1 SEHNR and CDR2 FQNEAQ (reference sequence). Between the trimmed V and J ends, which lost 0 bases and 4 bases, there was a span of 6 bases. The CDR3 has 13 residues. This chain's CDR3 is CASSLAQVTEAFF. DNA for the CDR3: TGTGCCAGCAGCTTAGCCCAGGTCACTGAAGCTTTCTTT.

This clonotype was detected a few times. This CDR3 is CAWKLAGDTQYF. The CDR3 DNA is TGTGCCTGGAAACTAGCGGGTGATACGCAGTATTTT. V and J are TRBV30 and TRBJ2-3, with 9 bases fitting TRBD2. The CDR3 is 12 amino acids. Germline V lookup: CDR1 GTSNPN, CDR2 SVGIG (reference sequence). The junction had 2 bases not matched to a gene; V was cut back by 4 bases and J by 6 bases.

The chain couples TRBV24-1 to TRBJ2-5; 10 nucleotides line up with TRBD1. The germline V gene has CDR1 KGHDR and CDR2 SFDVKD. Losses at the gene ends were 4 bases for V and 4 bases for J; bases not matched to a gene: 5. The CDR3 contains 15 residues. CDR3 coding DNA: TGTGCCACCAGTGAAACGACAGGGGGCTCAGAGACCCAGTACTTC. Its translation is CATSETTGGSETQYF.

This clonotype was detected only a few times. Written as DNA, the CDR3 is TGCAGCGCCTGGGGACAGTCGAACACCGGGGAGCTGTTTTTT. Translating gives CSAWGQSNTGELFF. The chain uses TRBV29-1 and TRBJ2-2; TRBD1 matches 7 bases. CDR3 length: 14 residues. Trimming at V came to 7 bases and at J to 0 bases, leaving 5 bases not matched to a gene. Germline CDR1 SQVTM, CDR2 ANQGSEA.

This clonotype occurred a few times. The rearrangement joins TRBV9 to TRBJ2-1; TRBD1 or TRBD2 may be the D gene (5 bases each). V lost 0 bases to trimming and J lost 5 bases, with 18 bases between them. Germline CDR1 reads SGDLS; CDR2 reads YYNGEE. CDR3 length: 17 amino acids. In DNA, the CDR3 is TGTGCCAGCAGCGTAGTTGGGACCCTACGACCTAACAATGAGCAGTTCTTC. It codes for CASSVVGTLRPNNEQFF.

This clonotype has a handful of counts. The V gene is TRBV5-1, the J gene TRBJ2-1, with TRBD2 identical over 7 bases. V dropped 0 bases and J dropped 4; count of bases not matched to a gene: 7. Looked up from germline, CDR1 is SGHRS and CDR2 is YFSETQ. The CDR3 has 16 residues. The CDR3 DNA sequence: TGCGCCAGCAGCTTGGGGAGTCTAGCGGTTTACAATGAGCAGTTCTTC. It is translated as CASSLGSLAVYNEQFF.

This clonotype was seen only a few times. The chain uses TRBV4-1 and TRBJ1-5; weak D call: TRBD1 (5 bases). This CDR3 has 15 residues. Trimming took 3 bases from V and 7 from J, leaving 16 bases between them. CDR1 is MGHRA and CDR2 is YSYEKL in the germline V gene. The CDR3 coding sequence is TGCGCCAGCAGCCAGGGGCGGGGCTCCTTGCAGCCCCAGCATTTT. Protein product: CASSQGRGSLQPQHF.

The chain carries TRBV5-1 and TRBJ2-2; perhaps TRBD1 as D (5 bases). The germline V and J ends were trimmed by 5 bases and 0 bases, with 14 bases remaining between them. The CDR3 is made up of 16 amino acids. The germline V gene encodes CDR1 SGHRS and CDR2 YFSETQ. This chain's CDR3 is CASRPTVNANTGELFF. DNA of the CDR3: TGCGCCAGCAGGCCGACAGTTAATGCGAACACCGGGGAGCTGTTTTTT.

This clonotype appeared many times. V is TRBV7-8 and J is TRBJ2-7, with D perhaps matching TRBD1 (5 bases). Germline V gene data show CDR1 as SGHVS and CDR2 as FQNEAQ. With 5 bases removed from V and 2 bases from J, the gap between germline ends came to 22 bases. The CDR3 covers 17 residues. The CDR3 sequence: CASSPQDMVGYTYEQYF. The CDR3 DNA reads TGTGCCAGCAGCCCACAGGATATGGTGGGTTATACCTACGAGCAGTACTTC.

This clonotype has more than one count but fewer than ten. This chain uses TRBV24-1 with TRBJ2-1, with TRBD2 identical over 8 bases. Unmatched junction bases numbered 16, after V lost 9 bases and J lost 7 bases. Germline lookup yields CDR1 KGHDR and CDR2 SFDVKD. The CDR3 is 16 amino acids. The CDR3 is CATSSPAGVRMNEQFF. CDR3 DNA sequence: TGTGCCACCTCGTCGCCAGCGGGAGTGAGGATGAATGAGCAGTTCTTC.

This clonotype came up many times. CDR3: CATPVAAGDGVGELFF. CDR3 in DNA: TGCGCCACGCCCGTGGCAGCGGGAGACGGAGTCGGGGAGCTGTTTTTT. The gene calls are TRBV10-2 and TRBJ2-2; 8 nucleotides align to TRBD2. Unmatched junction bases numbered 17, after V lost 10 bases and J lost 7 bases. Germline V lookup: CDR1 WSHSY, CDR2 SAAADI. The CDR3 loop spans 16 amino acids.

The gene calls are TRBV6-2 or TRBV6-3 and TRBJ2-1; a weak D match, TRBD2 (5 bases). This CDR3 is built from 15 residues. Deletions cut 3 bases from V and 2 bases from J, with 11 bases between. The germline V gene has CDR1 MNHEY and CDR2 SVGEGT. The CDR3 loop is CASSYGESAYNEQFF. The DNA of the CDR3 is TGTGCCAGCAGTTATGGGGAGTCGGCCTACAATGAGCAGTTCTTC.

This clonotype came up a few times. The rearrangement uses TRBV6-5 and TRBJ2-3, with a tentative D call TRBD2 (7 bases). Deletions cut 11 bases from V and 1 base from J, with 19 bases between. The germline V gene has CDR1 MNHEY and CDR2 SVGAGI. This CDR3 contains 15 residues. In DNA form, the CDR3 reads TGTGCCGCTAAGGCGGGGCGGGGGCGCACAGATACGCAGTATTTT. Translation: CAAKAGRGRTDTQYF.

There are a few counts of this clonotype. The chain uses TRBV20-1 and TRBJ1-1; 7 bases match TRBD1. CDR1 DFQATT and CDR2 SNEGSKA come from the germline V gene (reference sequence). Germline trimming cut 6 bases from V and 3 bases from J; bases unmatched to any gene: 16. The CDR3 totals 16 residues. The DNA of the CDR3 is TGCAGTGCCCCGTCCGGGACAGAGGGGATCGACACTGAAGCTTTCTTT. Translation gives CSAPSGTEGIDTEAFF.

This clonotype was recorded at least ten times. The rearrangement uses TRBV7-9 and TRBJ2-7; 8 nucleotides align to TRBD1. Losses at the gene ends were 5 bases for V and 3 bases for J; bases not matched to a gene: 6. CDR1 and CDR2 from the germline V gene are SEHNR and FQNEAQ (reference sequence). The CDR3 is made up of 14 amino acids. CDR3 sequence: CASSGRDRIYEQYF. The CDR3 DNA reads as TGTGCCAGCAGCGGACGGGACAGGATCTACGAGCAGTACTTC.

This chain uses TRBV7-9 with TRBJ2-1; TRBD2 aligns across 8 bases. J lost 8 bases, V lost 1 base, and 1 base had no gene match. The CDR3 runs 13 residues. CDR1 and CDR2 from the germline V gene are SEHNR and FQNEAQ (reference sequence). The CDR3 DNA sequence: TGTGCCAGCAGCTTAGGGACTAGCTATGAGCAGTTCTTC. Its translation is CASSLGTSYEQFF.

The chain combines TRBV3-1 with TRBJ2-1; D remains unclear. Between the trimmed V and J ends, which lost 0 bases and 10 bases, there was a span of 13 bases. This CDR3 contains 14 residues. Germline V CDR1 and CDR2: LGHDT, YNNKEL (reference sequence). Here the CDR3 reads CASSQEYGPGEQFF. The CDR3 DNA follows: TGTGCCAGCAGCCAAGAATACGGACCCGGGGAGCAGTTCTTC.

V and J are TRBV5-6 and TRBJ2-2; D call uncertain. Trimming took 4 bases from V and 2 from J, leaving 6 bases between them. This CDR3 contains 13 residues. The germline CDR1 and CDR2 sequences are SGHDT and YYEEEE. The CDR3 reads CASSQRNTGELFF. CDR3 sequence (DNA): TGTGCCAGCAGCCAACGAAACACCGGGGAGCTGTTTTTT.

This clonotype was counted only a few times. V is TRBV6-6 and J is TRBJ2-1; D remains unclear. CDR1 and CDR2 from the germline V gene are MNHNY and SVGAGI (reference sequence). The CDR3 covers 13 residues. V lost 2 bases, J lost 8 bases, and 10 bases lay in between. The CDR3 sequence is CASSYGYEDEQFF. The CDR3 DNA sequence: TGTGCCAGCAGTTACGGGTACGAAGATGAGCAGTTCTTC.

V is TRBV29-1 and J is TRBJ2-1, with TRBD2 matching 9 bases. Per the germline V gene, CDR1 is SQVTM and CDR2 is ANQGSEA. The CDR3 consists of 13 residues. Trimming cost V 4 bases and J 6 bases; bases outside gene matches: 4. The CDR3 loop is CSVALAGSNEQFF. CDR3 bases: TGCAGCGTTGCACTAGCGGGTAGCAATGAGCAGTTCTTC.

This chain uses TRBV29-1 with TRBJ2-2; no reliable D call. Trimming cost V 4 bases and J 6 bases, with 12 bases left between them. Germline loops: CDR1 SQVTM, CDR2 ANQGSEA. This CDR3 comprises 13 residues. The CDR3: CSVGGFLAGELFF. The CDR3 nucleotides read TGCAGCGTTGGGGGATTCCTTGCCGGGGAGCTGTTTTTT.

The chain is built from TRBV7-9 and TRBJ1-1; 8 bases are shared with TRBD1. The CDR3 has 13 amino acids. V lost 5 bases, J lost 10 bases, and 9 bases stayed unmatched. CDR1 and CDR2 (germline): SEHNR, FQNEAQ (reference sequence). The CDR3 region has the DNA TGTGCCAGCAGCAGTAGGACAGGGTTGGTAGCTTTCTTT. It is translated as CASSSRTGLVAFF.

This clonotype has just a few counts. The chain carries TRBV4-1 and TRBJ1-4, with a weak D call TRBD1 (6 bases). V was cut by 5 bases and J by 8 bases, with 12 bases left in between. CDR1 is MGHRA, CDR2 YSYEKL, per germline. The CDR3 has 13 residues. Here the CDR3 reads CASSDHRVEKLFF. DNA of the CDR3: TGCGCCAGCAGCGACCACAGGGTGGAAAAACTGTTTTTT.

This chain joins TRBV20-1 and TRBJ2-7; no reliable D call. From germline, CDR1 is DFQATT and CDR2 SNEGSKA (reference sequence). The CDR3 is 14 amino acids. The CDR3 reads CSVLRSGEPYEQYF. The CDR3 coding sequence is TGCAGCGTTCTCCGATCTGGGGAACCCTACGAGCAGTACTTC.

This clonotype showed up just a few times. This chain connects TRBV11-3 to TRBJ2-7, with D possibly matching TRBD2 (6 bases). Trimming removed 5 bases at V and 0 bases at J, with 17 bases between. The germline CDR1 and CDR2 sequences are SGHNT and YENEEA. CDR3 length equals 16 residues. As DNA, the CDR3 is TGTGCCAGCAGCCGGATCCTAGCGCAGAGCTCCTACGAGCAGTACTTC. Translated, it gives CASSRILAQSSYEQYF.

The chain employs TRBV27 and TRBJ1-2; D is unresolved. The CDR3 has 16 amino acids. Trimming shortened V by 5 bases and J by 4 bases, and 20 bases separated the two germline ends. The germline V gene encodes CDR1 MNHEY and CDR2 SMNVEV (reference sequence). The CDR3 loop is CASSPNRIGASYGYTF. CDR3 nucleotide sequence: TGTGCCAGCAGTCCGAACAGAATCGGCGCCTCCTATGGCTACACCTTC.